The clone carrying this TCR beta chain was detected only a few times. Trimming removed 1 base at V and 3 bases at J, with 13 bases between. Per germline, CDR1 SGHTA and CDR2 FQGNSA. This CDR3 spans 15 amino acids. TCRdb re-called the RT-PCR reads with MiXCR, one entry per CDR3 protein. The sample has about 680,000 distinct CDR3 sequences; more than 13% are singletons. The rearrangement uses TRBV7-2 and TRBJ2-7; maybe TRBD1 (6 bases). This sequence was found in a female donor in good health, serving as a healthy control. What was sequenced was memory CD4+ T cells from blood. CDR3 sequence (DNA): TGTGCCAGCAGCTTAGTAGCGAGGGGGAACTACGAGCAGTACTTC. Translation gives CASSLVARGNYEQYF.